One sample yielded the 14 T cell receptor beta chains listed below, sequenced in a study of vaccination and CD4 T cells after COVID-19. For these TCRs, the target antigens are not known. The study sequenced cultured CD4+ T cell DNA using the Oncomine TCR Beta short-read assay. Via MiXCR, TCRdb re-called the PCR reads, giving one row per CDR3 protein. The table records roughly 12,000 distinct CDR3 sequences, under 75% of them present only once. Treatment: approximately 9-day PBMC culture with coronavirus spike peptide pools or control peptides (ViraFEST assay). The sample in question was CD4+ T cells from blood, cultured in vitro, obtained before SARS-CoV-2 vaccination. The receptors shown here come from a human donor who had recovered from COVID-19.

The genes are TRBV7-9 and TRBJ1-2; 8 positions agree with TRBD1. Germline V gives CDR1 SEHNR, CDR2 FQNEAQ (reference sequence). Trimming cost V 5 bases and J 7 bases; bases outside gene matches: 18. The CDR3 length is 17 residues. For the CDR3, the DNA is TGTGCCAGCAGCCTCAGGCACGCACAGGGGGTCGTCAGTGGCTACACCTTC. Its translation is CASSLRHAQGVVSGYTF.

This CDR3 is CASRDRSSSYEQYF. The CDR3 DNA reads as TGTGCCAGCCGTGACAGGAGCAGCTCCTACGAGCAGTACTTC. The rearrangement joins TRBV6-2 or TRBV6-3 to TRBJ2-7; D is perhaps TRBD1 (6 bases). The V and J ends lost 8 bases and 0 bases respectively, with 14 bases between them. This CDR3 comprises 14 residues. Germline V gene sequence: CDR1 MNHEY, CDR2 SVGEGT.

This chain links TRBV6-1 with TRBJ1-3; unclear D gene. Between the trimmed V and J ends, which lost 6 bases and 0 bases, there was a span of 3 bases. CDR1 is MNHNS and CDR2 is SASEGT in the germline V gene. This CDR3 is 12 amino acids long. Here the CDR3 reads CASRTSGNTIYF. The DNA for the CDR3 is TGTGCCAGCAGGACCTCTGGAAACACCATATATTTT.

J is TRBJ1-1 and V is TRBV10-3, with 10 bases that match TRBD1. Losses at the gene ends were 4 bases for V and 5 bases for J; bases not matched to a gene: 4. The CDR3 consists of 14 residues. CDR1 is ENHRY and CDR2 is SYGVKD in the germline V gene. The CDR3 region has the DNA TGTGCCATCAGTGGAAAGGGACAGGGGACTGAAGCTTTCTTT. This encodes CAISGKGQGTEAFF.

The chain joins TRBV20-1 to TRBJ1-5; unclear D gene. The V gene's germline CDR1 is DFQATT and CDR2 SNEGSKA (reference sequence). The V end lost 3 bases, the J end lost 0 bases, and 9 bases lay between the germline ends. This CDR3 is built from 14 residues. CDR3 coding DNA: TGCAGTGCTAGCGCCGGGGTTAGCAATCAGCCCCAGCATTTT. It codes for CSASAGVSNQPQHF.

This chain links TRBV7-2 with TRBJ1-1; possibly TRBD1 for D (6 bases). The germline gives CDR1 SGHTA, CDR2 FQGNSA. The germline V and J ends were trimmed by 0 bases and 9 bases, with 14 bases remaining between them. This CDR3 has 14 residues. The CDR3 spells CASSLAGQGTQAFF. CDR3 bases: TGTGCCAGCAGCTTAGCGGGTCAGGGGACGCAAGCTTTCTTT.

This chain connects TRBV7-2 to TRBJ2-7; D remains ambiguous. This CDR3 has 16 amino acids. Germline CDR1 reads SGHTA; CDR2 reads FQGNSA. Trimming took off 0 bases at V and 4 bases at J, with 16 bases between the two ends. CDR3 in amino acids: CASSLAPDPTLYEQYF. The CDR3 nucleotides read TGTGCCAGCAGCTTAGCGCCCGACCCTACCTTATACGAGCAGTACTTC.

This clonotype was observed a handful of times. The V call is TRBV19, the J call TRBJ1-5; TRBD1 agrees at 8 bases. Germline V gene lookup returns CDR1 LNHDA and CDR2 SQIVND (reference sequence). The CDR3 spans 16 residues. The ends lost 7 bases at V and 0 bases at J; junction bases unmatched: 8. Here the CDR3 reads CASNDRGIYSNQPQHF. CDR3 DNA sequence: TGTGCCAGTAACGACAGGGGAATTTATAGCAATCAGCCCCAGCATTTT.

The chain employs TRBV20-1 and TRBJ2-3, with 7 positions matching TRBD2. Trimming at V came to 0 bases and at J to 0 bases, leaving 15 bases not matched to a gene. This CDR3 comprises 19 residues. Germline V CDR1 and CDR2: DFQATT, SNEGSKA (reference sequence). CDR3 in amino acids: CSARDARAIAGASTDTQYF. Here the CDR3 DNA reads TGCAGTGCTAGAGATGCGAGGGCTATTGCGGGAGCTAGCACAGATACGCAGTATTTT.

V usage is TRBV10-3 and J usage is TRBJ1-5; D remains unclear. From germline, CDR1 is ENHRY and CDR2 SYGVKD. This CDR3 spans 14 amino acids. V lost 10 bases to trimming and J lost 7 bases, with 20 bases between them. The CDR3 region is CATSVGAEGQPQHF. CDR3 DNA sequence: TGTGCCACATCAGTGGGCGCGGAAGGCCAGCCCCAGCATTTT.

The gene calls are TRBV7-2 and TRBJ1-1; 7 bases are shared with TRBD1. J was trimmed by 10 bases and V by 4 bases; bases with no gene match: 12. The CDR3 sequence is 14 residues long. Germline V lookup: CDR1 SGHTA, CDR2 FQGNSA. In DNA form, the CDR3 reads TGTGCCAGCAGCTCACGGAGGGACAGTAGTCTAGCTTTCTTT. It encodes CASSSRRDSSLAFF. Drawing the rest from reference TRBV7-2 and TRBJ1-1, the complete variable domain is GAGVSQSPSNKVTEKGKDVELRCDPISGHTALYWYRQSLGQGLEFLIYFQGNSAPDKSGLPSDRFSAERTGGSVSTLTIQRTQQEDSAVYLCASSSRRDSSLAFFGQGTRLTVV.

This clonotype was seen only a few times. The chain links TRBV20-1 to TRBJ1-6; tentatively, D is TRBD1 (6 bases). Germline values: CDR1 DFQATT, CDR2 SNEGSKA (reference sequence). The CDR3 totals 14 residues. V lost 5 bases and J 6 bases, leaving 14 bases between the germline ends. The CDR3 spells CSAPATGFNSPLHF. In DNA, the CDR3 is TGCAGTGCTCCGGCGACAGGATTTAATTCACCCCTCCACTTT.

The gene calls are TRBV7-8 and TRBJ2-1, with 7 bases fitting TRBD2. This CDR3 is built from 16 residues. Per the germline V gene, CDR1 is SGHVS and CDR2 is FQNEAQ. Trimming took 1 base from V and 0 from J; bases not matched to a gene: 3. In DNA form, the CDR3 reads TGTGCCAGCAGCTTAGTCGGGGGGTTCTCCTACAATGAGCAGTTCTTC. Protein product: CASSLVGGFSYNEQFF.

Only a few counts were recorded for this clonotype. The chain joins TRBV15 to TRBJ2-2; tentative D call: TRBD2 (5 bases). Between the trimmed V and J ends, which lost 1 base and 6 bases, there was a span of 9 bases. The CDR3 contains 14 residues. Germline V CDR1 and CDR2: LNHNV, YYDKDF (reference sequence). CDR3 amino acids: CATSRVGGAGELFF. CDR3 nucleotides: TGTGCCACCAGCAGAGTAGGAGGCGCCGGGGAGCTGTTTTTT.